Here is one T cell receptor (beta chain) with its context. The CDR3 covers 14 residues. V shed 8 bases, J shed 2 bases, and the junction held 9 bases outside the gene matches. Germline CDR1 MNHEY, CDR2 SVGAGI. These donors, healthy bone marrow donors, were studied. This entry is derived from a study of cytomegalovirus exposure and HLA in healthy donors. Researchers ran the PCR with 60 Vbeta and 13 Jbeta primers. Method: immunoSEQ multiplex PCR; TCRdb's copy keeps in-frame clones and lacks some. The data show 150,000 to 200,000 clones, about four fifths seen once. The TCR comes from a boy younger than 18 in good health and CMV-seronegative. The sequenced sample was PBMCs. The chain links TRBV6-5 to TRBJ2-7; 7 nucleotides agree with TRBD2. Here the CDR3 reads CASSMGGLAYEQYF. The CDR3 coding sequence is TGTGCCAGCTCAATGGGGGGGTTAGCCTACGAGCAGTACTTC.